What follows are 16 T cell receptor beta chains derived from one specimen sequenced in a study of T-cell memory formation after mild COVID-19. MiXCR, run by TCRdb on the 5' RACE reads, gives a single entry per CDR3 protein. Counted here are hundreds of thousands of distinct CDR3 sequences, less than 25% occurring once; the ten biggest clones make up roughly 8.1%. The sample was PBMCs or a T cell subset sorted from them (not recorded which). The source of these receptors is an adult woman who had mild COVID-19 (a few samples of this study predate the infection). Cell type and time point are not known.

V is TRBV3-1 and J is TRBJ1-2, with a weak D call TRBD1 (5 bases). V gave up 5 bases and J gave up 4 bases, with 17 bases separating them. Looked up from germline, CDR1 is LGHDT and CDR2 is YNNKEL (reference sequence). The CDR3 covers 15 residues. The CDR3 here is CASSRGTTVFYGYTF. CDR3 sequence (DNA): TGTGCCAGCAGCAGGGGCACGACGGTTTTCTATGGCTACACCTTC.

In this sample, this clonotype turned up a few times. This chain uses TRBV5-4 with TRBJ1-5; weak D call: TRBD1 (5 bases). Germline-derived CDR1 and CDR2 are SGHNT and YYREEE (reference sequence). The V end was cut by 0 bases, the J end by 4 bases, with 14 bases between. The CDR3 covers 16 residues. The CDR3 is CASSLGGASANQPQHF. CDR3 bases: TGTGCCAGCAGCTTGGGAGGGGCATCTGCAAATCAGCCCCAGCATTTT. The full variable domain, completed using reference TRBV5-4 and TRBJ1-5, is ETGVTQSPTHLIKTRGQQVTLRCSSQSGHNTVSWYQQALGQGPQFIFQYYREEENGRGNFPPRFSGLQFPNYSSELNVNALELDDSALYLCASSLGGASANQPQHFGDGTRLSIL.

This clonotype was observed a handful of times. The rearrangement uses TRBV9 and TRBJ1-2, with D possibly matching TRBD1 (5 bases). V was shortened by 0 bases and J by 13 bases, with 16 bases between the two germline ends. Germline V gene data show CDR1 as SGDLS and CDR2 as YYNGEE. The CDR3 covers 13 residues. The DNA for the CDR3 is TGTGCCAGCAGCGTAGGCGAAGCAGGGCCCCCCACCTTC. It specifies CASSVGEAGPPTF.

This chain's CDR3 is CSASVRDTQYF. CDR3 DNA sequence: TGCAGTGCTAGCGTGCGAGATACGCAGTATTTT. The rearrangement links TRBV20-1 to TRBJ2-3; D call uncertain. Germline CDR1 DFQATT, CDR2 SNEGSKA (reference sequence). The CDR3 totals 11 residues. V was pared by 3 bases and J by 5 bases, with 6 bases between.

Only a few counts were recorded for this clonotype. As DNA, the CDR3 is TGTGCCAGCAGCATACAGGGGGCAAGCAATCAGCCCCAGCATTTT. It codes for CASSIQGASNQPQHF. The chain carries TRBV5-5 and TRBJ1-5; 9 bases are a match to TRBD1. The CDR3 is 15 residues long. V shed 4 bases and J 1 base; nucleotides not matched to a gene: 3. CDR1 and CDR2 (germline): SGHKS, YYEKEE (reference sequence).

In this sample, this clonotype turned up a few times. The gene calls are TRBV10-3 and TRBJ1-2; the match to TRBD1 covers 10 bases. The CDR3 spans 14 residues. Germline V gene data show CDR1 as ENHRY and CDR2 as SYGVKD. The V segment lost 7 bases and the J segment 6 bases; nucleotides outside the gene matches: 8. In DNA form, the CDR3 reads TGTGCCATCACCGCGACAGGGGGCGTCGATGGCTACACCTTC. This translates into CAITATGGVDGYTF.

The gene calls are TRBV4-3 and TRBJ2-6; D may match TRBD1 or TRBD2 (5 bases each). Germline values: CDR1 LGHNA, CDR2 YSLEER. The CDR3 is 18 residues long. Trimming took 4 bases from V and 0 from J, leaving 16 bases between them. CDR3 loop: CASSRRAGRGSGANVLTF. CDR3 DNA: TGCGCCAGCAGCCGTCGGGCAGGGAGAGGCTCTGGGGCCAACGTCCTGACTTTC.

This clonotype was observed a handful of times. The chain combines TRBV29-1 with TRBJ2-3, with D hard to call. In germline, CDR1 is SQVTM, CDR2 ANQGSEA. V was shortened by 4 bases and J by 0 bases, with 5 bases between the two germline ends. This CDR3 is 12 amino acids long. CDR3 in amino acids: CSVVVSTDTQYF. The CDR3 nucleotides are TGCAGCGTTGTAGTGAGCACAGATACGCAGTATTTT.

The V and J genes are TRBV3-1 and TRBJ2-7; 8 bases are a match to TRBD2. CDR3 length: 15 amino acids. V lost 2 bases and J lost 3; bases outside the gene matches: 6. Germline V gene data show CDR1 as LGHDT and CDR2 as YNNKEL (reference sequence). CDR3 DNA: TGTGCCAGCAGCCAATCCGGGGGGGCTTTCTACGAGCAGTACTTC. Protein: CASSQSGGAFYEQYF.

This clonotype is a singleton in its sample. The chain links TRBV7-9 to TRBJ2-6; no clear D. This CDR3 comprises 16 residues. In germline, CDR1 is SEHNR, CDR2 FQNEAQ (reference sequence). With 1 base removed from V and 1 base from J, the gap between germline ends came to 8 bases. CDR3 DNA: TGTGCCAGCAGCTTAGTTACTCGTTCTGGGGCCAACGTCCTGACTTTC. Residues: CASSLVTRSGANVLTF.

This rearrangement joins TRBV7-8 to TRBJ1-2; possibly TRBD1 for D (5 bases). Germline V gene data show CDR1 as SGHVS and CDR2 as FQNEAQ. Trimming took 5 bases from V and 4 from J, leaving 14 bases between them. This CDR3 is built from 14 residues. The CDR3 sequence: CASSRTGGGYGYTF. CDR3 DNA: TGTGCCAGCAGCAGAACAGGCGGAGGCTATGGCTACACCTTC.

The chain has TRBV27 and TRBJ2-5, with 12 nucleotides matching TRBD1. The CDR3 runs to 16 residues. With 4 bases clipped from V and 7 bases from J, the junction kept 10 bases outside the gene matches. Germline V gene data show CDR1 as MNHEY and CDR2 as SMNVEV (reference sequence). The chain's CDR3 is CASSSAGTGGPGTQYF. Here the CDR3 DNA reads TGTGCCAGCAGTTCGGCGGGGACAGGGGGCCCAGGGACCCAGTACTTC.

The rearrangement uses TRBV7-6 and TRBJ1-3; a possible D gene is TRBD1 (5 bases). The CDR3 has 15 amino acids. Germline loops: CDR1 SGHVS, CDR2 FNYEAQ. The V end was cut by 4 bases, the J end by 2 bases, with 12 bases between. Here the CDR3 reads CASSSVVDTGNTIYF. The CDR3 nucleotides read TGTGCCAGCAGCTCAGTGGTGGACACTGGAAACACCATATATTTT.

This clonotype was counted ten times or more. The chain couples TRBV6-6 to TRBJ2-1; the D is unclear. Deletions cut 2 bases from V and 4 bases from J, with 12 bases between. The germline V gene has CDR1 MNHNY and CDR2 SVGAGI (reference sequence). This CDR3 is built from 15 residues. The CDR3 DNA reads TGTGCCAGCAGTTACAAGGGTAAAGGGTACAATGAGCAGTTCTTC. Protein product: CASSYKGKGYNEQFF.

A few counts support this clonotype. The V gene is TRBV6-5, the J gene TRBJ1-2; TRBD1 might be the D (5 bases). The CDR3 contains 13 residues. V lost 6 bases to trimming and J lost 5 bases, with 13 bases between them. The V gene's germline CDR1 is MNHEY and CDR2 SVGAGI. CDR3 DNA: TGTGCCAGCAGAACCCCGGGGGGATATGGCTACACCTTC. Protein sequence: CASRTPGGYGYTF.

This clonotype was counted between two and nine times. The J gene is TRBJ1-2, the V gene TRBV7-9; tentative D call: TRBD1 (6 bases). Germline values: CDR1 SEHNR, CDR2 FQNEAQ (reference sequence). V was shortened by 5 bases and J by 7 bases, with 14 bases between the two germline ends. This CDR3 is 13 amino acids long. CDR3: CASSKDDRFGYTF. The CDR3, as DNA: TGTGCCAGCAGCAAAGATGACAGGTTTGGCTACACCTTC.